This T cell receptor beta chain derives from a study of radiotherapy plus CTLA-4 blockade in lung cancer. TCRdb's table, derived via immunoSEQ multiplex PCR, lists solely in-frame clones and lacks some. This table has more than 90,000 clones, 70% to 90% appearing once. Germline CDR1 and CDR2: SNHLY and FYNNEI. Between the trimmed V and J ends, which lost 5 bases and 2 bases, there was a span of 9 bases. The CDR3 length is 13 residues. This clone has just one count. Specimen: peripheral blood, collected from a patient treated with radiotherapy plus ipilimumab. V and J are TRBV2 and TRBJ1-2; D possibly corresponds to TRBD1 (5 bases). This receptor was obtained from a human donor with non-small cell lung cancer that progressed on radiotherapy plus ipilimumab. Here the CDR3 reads CASSQTANYGYTF. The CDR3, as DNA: TGTGCCAGCAGTCAGACAGCAAACTATGGCTACACCTTC.